Below, 9 T cell receptor beta chains from the same sample are listed, as sequenced in a study of blood T cell repertoires in COVID-19. Assay: immunoSEQ multiplex PCR; the TCRdb copy retains only in-frame clones and omits some. The table includes approximately 10,000 clones, 85% to 90% detected once. Sequencing was done on a sample of peripheral blood. The receptor set was obtained from a woman aged 55-69 years with active COVID-19.

The chain couples TRBV19 to TRBJ2-1; 13 nucleotides agree with TRBD2. CDR1 and CDR2 (germline): LNHDA, SQIVND (reference sequence). Losses at the gene ends were 5 bases for V and 4 bases for J; bases not matched to a gene: 5. This CDR3 comprises 16 residues. CDR3 DNA sequence: TGTGCCAGTAGTGTCACTAGCGGGAGGGGGTACAATGAGCAGTTCTTC. Protein sequence: CASSVTSGRGYNEQFF.

The chain carries TRBV18 and TRBJ2-2, with D maybe TRBD2 (6 bases). V lost 5 bases to trimming and J lost 0 bases, with 10 bases between them. This CDR3 is 15 amino acids long. CDR1 is KGHSH, CDR2 LQKENI, per germline. In DNA, the CDR3 is TGTGCCAGCTCATACGGGACTGCGAACACCGGGGAGCTGTTTTTT. This gives the protein CASSYGTANTGELFF.

The gene calls are TRBV19 and TRBJ2-5; D perhaps matches TRBD2 (6 bases). Germline V gives CDR1 LNHDA, CDR2 SQIVND (reference sequence). The CDR3 contains 15 residues. V lost 4 bases, J lost 1 base, and 13 bases lay in between. The CDR3 protein is CASSTDGGSQETQYF. In DNA, the CDR3 is TGTGCCAGTAGTACAGACGGGGGTTCCCAAGAGACCCAGTACTTC.

V and J are TRBV5-1 and TRBJ2-3, with D possibly being TRBD2 (7 bases). Germline CDR1 and CDR2: SGHRS and YFSETQ. The CDR3 is 14 residues long. Trimming took off 2 bases at V and 4 bases at J, with 11 bases between the two ends. CDR3 sequence (DNA): TGCGCCAGCAGCTTTGGGGGGGGCGCAGATACGCAGTATTTT. It codes for CASSFGGGADTQYF.

The V gene is TRBV12-3 or TRBV12-4, the J gene TRBJ1-1; no clear D gene. CDR3 length: 13 residues. V was shortened by 8 bases and J by 1 base, with 11 bases between the two germline ends. In DNA form, the CDR3 reads TGTGCCAGCGACACCACCCCGAACACTGAAGCTTTCTTT. As protein: CASDTTPNTEAFF.

CDR3 region: CASSSGLQETQYF. The DNA for the CDR3 is TGTGCCAGCAGCTCGGGGTTACAAGAGACCCAGTACTTC. The chain links TRBV11-3 to TRBJ2-5; perhaps TRBD2 as D (5 bases). V was clipped by 4 bases and J by 2 bases, with 8 bases between them. This CDR3 comprises 13 residues. Germline assignment: CDR1 SGHNT and CDR2 YENEEA.

The genes are TRBV3-1 (or the pseudogene TRBV3-2) and TRBJ2-3, with 9 bases lining up with TRBD2. The V segment lost 3 bases and the J segment 4 bases; nucleotides outside the gene matches: 5. The CDR3 contains 15 residues. Germline V gene lookup returns CDR1 LGHDT and CDR2 YNNKEL (reference sequence). CDR3 DNA sequence: TGTGCCAGCAGCCAGGCGGGAGGGCCGGCAGATACGCAGTATTTT. Translation: CASSQAGGPADTQYF.

V usage is TRBV4-1 and J usage is TRBJ2-5, with D uncertain. V dropped 3 bases and J dropped 2 bases, with 22 bases sitting between them. Germline CDR1 reads MGHRA; CDR2 reads YSYEKL. This CDR3 is 18 amino acids long. CDR3 nucleotides: TGCGCCAGCAGCCATACTATTTTACGGCGAGGCAAACAAGAGACCCAGTACTTC. Amino acid sequence: CASSHTILRRGKQETQYF.

The V call is TRBV25-1, the J call TRBJ2-3; 13 nucleotides line up with TRBD2. CDR3 size: 18 residues. J gave up 5 bases and V 3 bases, and 11 bases lay outside the gene matches. Per germline, CDR1 MGHDK and CDR2 SYGVNS. CDR3 sequence: CASSDGLAGESLGDTQYF. The CDR3 nucleotides read TGTGCCAGCAGTGACGGACTAGCGGGAGAATCGCTAGGAGATACGCAGTATTTT. The complete variable domain, with remaining parts taken from reference TRBV25-1 and TRBJ2-3, reads EADIYQTPRYLVIGTGKKITLECSQTMGHDKMYWYQQDPGMELHLIHYSYGVNSTEKGDLSSESTVSRIRTEHFPLTLESARPSHTSQYLCASSDGLAGESLGDTQYFGPGTRLTVL.